A single sample is the source of the 31 T cell receptor beta chains below, sequenced in a study of blood T cell repertoires in COVID-19. Method: immunoSEQ multiplex PCR; TCRdb's copy keeps in-frame clones and lacks some. The data contain over 140,000 clones, about 80% of them seen just once; the ten biggest clones take up under 4.5%. Sequenced material: peripheral blood. Every receptor here comes from a woman aged 60-75 years with acute or convalescent COVID-19.

The chain is built from TRBV6-2 or TRBV6-3 and TRBJ1-1; 8 nucleotides match TRBD1. Germline CDR1 MNHEY, CDR2 SVGEGT. The CDR3 is made up of 15 amino acids. J lost 1 base, V lost 5 bases, and 6 bases had no gene match. CDR3 in amino acids: CASSQITGGNTEAFF. The CDR3 nucleotides are TGTGCCAGCAGTCAAATCACAGGGGGGAACACTGAAGCTTTCTTT.

The chain has TRBV6-5 and TRBJ2-5; weak D call: TRBD1 (6 bases). Trimming took 6 bases from V and 5 from J, leaving 16 bases between them. Germline values: CDR1 MNHEY, CDR2 SVGAGI. This CDR3 comprises 14 residues. DNA of the CDR3: TGTGCCAGCAGGGATCCGGGACAACTGGAGACCCAGTACTTC. This gives the protein CASRDPGQLETQYF.

V usage is TRBV28 and J usage is TRBJ2-1, with 7 bases lining up with TRBD2. The CDR3 is 15 residues long. Losses at the gene ends were 4 bases for V and 3 bases for J; bases not matched to a gene: 6. The germline V gene encodes CDR1 MDHEN and CDR2 SYDVKM. For the CDR3, the DNA is TGTGCCAGCAGTTCCGGGCGGACTAGCTACAATGAGCAGTTCTTC. The encoded protein is CASSSGRTSYNEQFF.

The V and J genes are TRBV5-1 and TRBJ1-1; D possibly corresponds to TRBD1 (6 bases). This CDR3 region has 16 residues. Trimming removed 1 base from V and 1 base from J, with 14 bases in between. From germline, CDR1 is SGHRS and CDR2 YFSETQ. The DNA for the CDR3 is TGCGCCAGCAGCTTGTCCCTACAGGGTCAGAACACTGAAGCTTTCTTT. This translates into CASSLSLQGQNTEAFF.

V usage is TRBV4-3 and J usage is TRBJ2-6; 13 bases match TRBD2. J lost 3 bases, V lost 0 bases, and 2 bases had no gene match. CDR1 and CDR2 from the germline V gene are LGHNA and YSLEER. The CDR3 extends over 18 amino acids. CDR3 nucleotide sequence: TGCGCCAGCAGCCAAGAACTAGCGGGAGGGCATGGGGCCAACGTCCTGACTTTC. Amino acids: CASSQELAGGHGANVLTF.

In this sample, this clone turned up a few times. This chain joins TRBV11-1 and TRBJ1-2, with 9 bases that match TRBD1. Looked up from germline, CDR1 is SGHAT and CDR2 is FQDESV (reference sequence). V was clipped by 5 bases and J by 6 bases; unmatched bases: 4. This CDR3 contains 13 residues. Written as DNA, the CDR3 is TGTGCCAGCAGCCGCGACAGGGGGAATGGCTACACCTTC. Its translation is CASSRDRGNGYTF. The whole variable domain, remainder taken from reference TRBV11-1 and TRBJ1-2, is EAEVAQSPRYKITEKSQAVAFWCDPISGHATLYWYRQILGQGPELLVQFQDESVVDDSQLPKDRFSAERLKGVDSTLKIQPAELGDSAMYLCASSRDRGNGYTFGSGTRLTVV.

J is TRBJ2-7 and V is TRBV27; 9 bases agree with TRBD1. The CDR3 spans 13 residues. J was trimmed by 6 bases and V by 6 bases; bases with no gene match: 6. Germline V gene data show CDR1 as MNHEY and CDR2 as SMNVEV (reference sequence). This CDR3 is CASRATGGVEQYF. DNA of the CDR3: TGTGCCAGCAGAGCGACAGGGGGAGTCGAGCAGTACTTC.

For the CDR3, the DNA is TGTGCCAGCAGTGAGAGATTTGGCTACACCTTC. This sequence encodes CASSERFGYTF. This chain links TRBV6-1 with TRBJ1-2, with D uncertain. CDR3 length equals 11 residues. The germline V and J ends were trimmed by 3 bases and 7 bases, with 6 bases remaining between them. The germline gives CDR1 MNHNS, CDR2 SASEGT.

This clone came up once. This chain connects TRBV18 to TRBJ1-1, with a weak D call TRBD1 (6 bases). The CDR3 totals 14 residues. Germline values: CDR1 KGHSH, CDR2 LQKENI. V lost 6 bases and J 6 bases, leaving 17 bases between the germline ends. For the CDR3, the DNA is TGTGCCAGCTCGCGATCTACAGGGTGGTCTGAAGCTTTCTTT. It yields the protein CASSRSTGWSEAFF. The complete variable domain, with remaining parts taken from reference TRBV18 and TRBJ1-1, reads NAGVMQNPRHLVRRRGQEARLRCSPMKGHSHVYWYRQLPEEGLKFMVYLQKENIIDESGMPKERFSAEFPKEGPSILRIQQVVRGDSAAYFCASSRSTGWSEAFFGQGTRLTVV.

The rearrangement joins TRBV6-7 to TRBJ1-3; 9 nucleotides line up with TRBD1. TRBV6-7 belongs to the ORF category, with a function that is uncertain. Trimming removed 5 bases from V and 1 base from J; junction bases left unmatched: 6. The CDR3 has 16 amino acids. Here the CDR3 DNA reads TGTGCCAGCAGTGAGGACAGGGGTTGGTCTGGAAACACCATATATTTT. Protein: CASSEDRGWSGNTIYF.

V gene TRBV11-2 combines with J gene TRBJ1-2; 11 nucleotides match TRBD1. Trimming took 5 bases from V and 0 from J; bases not matched to a gene: 5. This CDR3 region has 16 residues. The germline V gene has CDR1 SGHAT and CDR2 FQNNGV. CDR3 nucleotide sequence: TGTGCCAGCAGCAGATGGACAGGGGGCCCTAACTATGGCTACACCTTC. Translation gives CASSRWTGGPNYGYTF.

J is TRBJ2-7 and V is TRBV18, with 12 bases aligning to TRBD2. The germline V gene encodes CDR1 KGHSH and CDR2 LQKENI. Trimming at V came to 6 bases and at J to 2 bases, leaving 20 bases not matched to a gene. This CDR3 is 20 amino acids long. In DNA form, the CDR3 reads TGTGCCAGCTCGACTGCTGTGGGGGACAGGAGGACTAGCGGGGCCTACGAGCAGTACTTC. It translates to CASSTAVGDRRTSGAYEQYF.

The CDR3 coding sequence is TGTGCCAGCAGCACGACAGCTGCCTACGAGCAGTACTTC. It specifies CASSTTAAYEQYF. The chain carries TRBV11-3 and TRBJ2-7, with TRBD1 as a possible D gene (5 bases). This CDR3 has 13 amino acids. Per the germline V gene, CDR1 is SGHNT and CDR2 is YENEEA. Trimming stripped 5 bases from V and 2 bases from J, with 10 bases between.

This chain joins TRBV11-2 and TRBJ1-3, with 7 bases identical to TRBD1. CDR1 is SGHAT and CDR2 is FQNNGV in the germline V gene. This CDR3 is built from 15 residues. J gave up 7 bases and V 5 bases, and 11 bases lay outside the gene matches. The CDR3 DNA follows: TGTGCCAGCAGCCCCTTGGACAGGCTAAGGAACACCATATATTTT. Protein product: CASSPLDRLRNTIYF.

The V and J genes are TRBV28 and TRBJ2-1, with D perhaps TRBD2 (6 bases). Germline V gene sequence: CDR1 MDHEN, CDR2 SYDVKM. V lost 8 bases, J lost 4 bases, and 15 bases lay in between. The CDR3 totals 14 residues. The CDR3 coding sequence is TGTGCCAGCGGCACGGGAGTTAGTTACAATGAGCAGTTCTTC. Protein sequence: CASGTGVSYNEQFF.

This clone was counted a few times. V is TRBV4-1 and J is TRBJ1-2, with D unclear. V was clipped by 0 bases and J by 10 bases, with 15 bases between them. This CDR3 spans 14 amino acids. Germline CDR1 and CDR2: MGHRA and YSYEKL. The CDR3 DNA reads TGCGCCAGCAGCCAAGATTTGAGCGTTCTGCCCTACACCTTC. Amino acids: CASSQDLSVLPYTF.

This chain uses TRBV19 with TRBJ1-5; weak D call: TRBD1 (5 bases). V lost 4 bases to trimming and J lost 3 bases, with 19 bases between them. CDR3 length equals 17 residues. CDR1 LNHDA and CDR2 SQIVND come from the germline V gene (reference sequence). The CDR3 DNA reads TGTGCCAGTAGTACAAACTTCCGACAGTCACTCAATCAGCCCCAGCATTTT. Its protein is CASSTNFRQSLNQPQHF.

With regard to this clone: Other DNA sequences in the sample encode the same CDR3. The chain employs TRBV3-1 (or the pseudogene TRBV3-2) and TRBJ2-1, with D possibly matching TRBD2 (5 bases). Germline V CDR1 and CDR2: LGHDT, YNNKEL (reference sequence). The germline V and J ends were trimmed by 0 bases and 0 bases, with 15 bases remaining between them. CDR3 length: 18 residues. As DNA, the CDR3 is TGTGCCAGCAGCCAAGATGGGCTAGCTTTGAGCTCCTACAATGAGCAGTTCTTC. It yields the protein CASSQDGLALSSYNEQFF.

Here the CDR3 DNA reads TGTGCCTGGCAATACAGGGCATCTGGAAACACCATATATTTT. Translated, it gives CAWQYRASGNTIYF. The V gene is TRBV30, the J gene TRBJ1-3, with D perhaps matching TRBD1 (6 bases). The CDR3 is 14 amino acids. Germline assignment: CDR1 GTSNPN and CDR2 SVGIG (reference sequence). V lost 5 bases and J 1 base, leaving 12 bases between the germline ends.

The chain recombines TRBV28 with TRBJ1-5; 7 bases align to TRBD1. The V gene end was trimmed by 7 bases and the J gene end by 4 bases; junction bases not matched to a gene: 7. Germline CDR1 and CDR2: MDHEN and SYDVKM. The CDR3 loop spans 14 amino acids. The CDR3 DNA reads TGTGCCAGCACCTGGGACAGTCCTAATCAGCCCCAGCATTTT. It encodes CASTWDSPNQPQHF. Full variable domain (rest looked up from reference TRBV28 and TRBJ1-5): DVKVTQSSRYLVKRTGEKVFLECVQDMDHENMFWYRQDPGLGLRLIYFSYDVKMKEKGDIPEGYSVSREKKERFSLILESASTNQTSMYLCASTWDSPNQPQHFGDGTRLSIL.

The chain recombines TRBV4-1 with TRBJ2-7; 7 bases line up with TRBD2. Losses at the gene ends were 1 base for V and 5 bases for J; bases not matched to a gene: 2. The CDR3 sequence is 13 residues long. Germline CDR1 is MGHRA and CDR2 is YSYEKL. This CDR3 is CASSQGGTNEQYF. The CDR3, as DNA: TGCGCCAGCAGCCAAGGGGGGACTAACGAGCAGTACTTC.

In this sample, this clone turned up a few times. This rearrangement joins TRBV27 to TRBJ1-1, with 7 bases aligning to TRBD1. The J segment lost 1 base and the V segment lost 7 bases, leaving 9 bases of the junction unmatched. Per the germline V gene, CDR1 is MNHEY and CDR2 is SMNVEV (reference sequence). The CDR3 is 15 amino acids. CDR3 sequence reads: CASISRGQQNTEAFF. As DNA, the CDR3 is TGTGCCAGCATATCCCGGGGACAGCAGAACACTGAAGCTTTCTTT.

This sequence joins TRBV5-4 and TRBJ1-4; possibly TRBD1 for D (6 bases). Germline CDR1 reads SGHNT; CDR2 reads YYREEE (reference sequence). This CDR3 has 17 residues. Trimming took off 2 bases at V and 3 bases at J, with 17 bases between the two ends. CDR3 DNA: TGTGCCAGCAGCTTACACCCCGCAGGGGCGGCTAATGAAAAACTGTTTTTT. This translates into CASSLHPAGAANEKLFF.

The count of this clone is one. This chain connects TRBV11-3 to TRBJ2-1; D is possibly TRBD2 (5 bases). Germline CDR1 is SGHNT and CDR2 is YENEEA. V was shortened by 2 bases and J by 2 bases, with 10 bases between the two germline ends. The CDR3 has 15 residues. The CDR3 loop reads CASSLQRQPYNEQFF. The CDR3 nucleotides read TGTGCCAGCAGCTTACAGCGGCAGCCCTACAATGAGCAGTTCTTC.

The V call is TRBV18, the J call TRBJ1-1; 7 bases map to TRBD1. V shed 3 bases and J 4 bases; nucleotides not matched to a gene: 5. The CDR3 contains 14 residues. Germline loops: CDR1 KGHSH, CDR2 LQKENI. The CDR3, as DNA: TGTGCCAGCTCACCTCTGACAGGGACCACTGAAGCTTTCTTT. The encoded protein is CASSPLTGTTEAFF.

The V call is TRBV9, the J call TRBJ1-4; weak D call: TRBD1 (6 bases). This CDR3 is built from 13 residues. The germline V gene encodes CDR1 SGDLS and CDR2 YYNGEE. Between the trimmed V and J ends, which lost 4 bases and 7 bases, there was a span of 11 bases. The CDR3 region is CASSTRQAEKLFF. DNA for the CDR3: TGTGCCAGCAGCACCCGACAGGCTGAAAAACTGTTTTTT. The whole variable domain, remainder taken from reference TRBV9 and TRBJ1-4, is DSGVTQTPKHLITATGQRVTLRCSPRSGDLSVYWYQQSLDQGLQFLIQYYNGEERAKGNILERFSAQQFPDLHSELNLSSLELGDSALYFCASSTRQAEKLFFGSGTQLSVL.

This clone was counted once. This chain joins TRBV15 and TRBJ2-3; no clear D gene. Per germline, CDR1 LNHNV and CDR2 YYDKDF (reference sequence). CDR3 length: 13 amino acids. The V end was cut by 5 bases, the J end by 2 bases, with 8 bases between. The DNA for the CDR3 is TGTGCCACCAGCGGGCTCCACACAGATACGCAGTATTTT. Protein: CATSGLHTDTQYF.

The rearrangement joins TRBV6-5 to TRBJ2-3; 7 positions agree with TRBD2. CDR3 length equals 15 residues. After removal of 5 bases from V and 6 bases from J, the junction contained 11 bases not matched to a gene. CDR1 is MNHEY and CDR2 is SVGAGI in the germline V gene. The CDR3 region has the DNA TGTGCCAGCAGTCCAACCCTAGCGGAGCAGGATACGCAGTATTTT. Protein product: CASSPTLAEQDTQYF.

The J gene is TRBJ2-2, the V gene TRBV7-3; 11 nucleotides match TRBD1. V trimming: 3 bases; J trimming: 6 bases; junction bases outside the gene matches: 3. CDR3 size: 15 residues. The germline V gene encodes CDR1 SGHTA and CDR2 FQGTGA. CDR3 loop: CASSLTGQGAGELFF. The CDR3 DNA is TGTGCCAGCAGCTTGACGGGACAGGGGGCCGGGGAGCTGTTTTTT.

The V and J genes are TRBV12-3 or TRBV12-4 and TRBJ1-2; D possibly corresponds to TRBD1 (5 bases). Trimming removed 4 bases from V and 1 base from J, with 7 bases in between. CDR3 length: 13 residues. CDR3 residues: CASSWGDNYGYTF. In DNA, the CDR3 is TGTGCCAGCAGTTGGGGGGATAACTATGGCTACACCTTC.

This rearrangement joins TRBV6-4 to TRBJ2-5; a possible D gene is TRBD1 (6 bases). The CDR3 covers 18 residues. In germline, CDR1 is MRHNA, CDR2 SNTAGT. V shed 2 bases and J shed 5 bases, with 24 bases lying between them. CDR3 sequence (DNA): TGTGCCAGCAGTGACCCGCGAATGGGGGCTCATGGGTCGGAGACCCAGTACTTC. It encodes CASSDPRMGAHGSETQYF.